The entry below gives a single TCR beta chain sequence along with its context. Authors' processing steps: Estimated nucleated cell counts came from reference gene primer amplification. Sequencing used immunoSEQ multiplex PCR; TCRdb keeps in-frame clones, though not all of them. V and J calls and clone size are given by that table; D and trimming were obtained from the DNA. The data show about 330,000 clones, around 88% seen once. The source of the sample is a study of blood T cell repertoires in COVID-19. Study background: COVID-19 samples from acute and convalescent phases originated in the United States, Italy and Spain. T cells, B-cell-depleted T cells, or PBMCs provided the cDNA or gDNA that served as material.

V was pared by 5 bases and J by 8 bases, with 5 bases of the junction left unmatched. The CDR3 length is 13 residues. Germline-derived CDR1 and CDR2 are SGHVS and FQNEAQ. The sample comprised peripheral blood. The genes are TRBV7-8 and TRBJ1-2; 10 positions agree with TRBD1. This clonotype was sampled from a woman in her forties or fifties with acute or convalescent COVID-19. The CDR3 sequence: CASSRGTGDGYTF. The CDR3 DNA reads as TGTGCCAGCAGCCGCGGGACAGGGGACGGCTACACCTTC.